This T cell receptor beta chain derives from a study of T-cell memory formation after mild COVID-19. As for the study in general: TCR clusters largely stayed donor specific.

V lost 4 bases and J lost 2; bases outside the gene matches: 4. The CDR3 length is 14 residues. Germline V gene sequence: CDR1 LGHNA, CDR2 YSLEER. Turning to this clonotype: Its antigen is not identified.

Findings and limits, study-wide: Clones shrinking between day 15 and 85 showed a balanced CD4/CD8 split, and those that grew later tilted toward CD4+. Pre-infection memory showed some responding clones, and this suggested that cross-reactive memory joined.

A 5'RACE reaction primed in the constant segment made cDNA libraries of TCR alpha and TCR beta, and these carried sample barcodes and UMIs. TCRdb re-called the 5' RACE reads with MiXCR, one entry per CDR3 protein. The sample carries over 400,000 distinct CDR3 sequences, around a quarter recorded once. Source material: PBMCs or a T cell subset sorted from them (not recorded which). This rearrangement joins TRBV4-3 to TRBJ2-7; 8 bases are a match to TRBD1. The sequence came from an adult woman who had mild COVID-19 (a few samples of this study predate the infection). Cell type and time point are not known. CDR3 sequence reads: CASSPTGVAYEQYF. The CDR3 DNA reads TGCGCCAGCAGCCCGACAGGGGTTGCCTACGAGCAGTACTTC.